A selection of T cell receptor beta chains follows, all from one sample in a study of T-cell reconstitution after alpha-beta-depleted transplantation in children. Each CDR3 protein gets one entry after TCRdb re-called the PCR reads with MiXCR. The sample consists of just over 950,000 distinct CDR3 sequences, about 26% of them appearing once. Sequencing was performed on PBMCs, mostly from graft donor cells, taken 360 days after TCRalphabeta/CD19-depleted stem cell transplant. These receptors were obtained from a boy younger than two who had a stem cell transplant for SCID, so the T cells may come from the graft donor. CDR3s leave out the opening cysteine and the closing phenylalanine or tryptophan. Clone size is shown for a subset of rows, as once, few, many or a class of expanded clone.

v_call clone_size cdr3_aa
TRBV15 few ATSSRGGRYEQY
TRBV6-2/TRBV6-3 - ASSYLRGVNTEAF
TRBV4-1 few ASSQGILRTTEAF
TRBV14 - ASSHQGVTEAF
TRBV20-1 - SARDQQVGNQPQH
TRBV5-6 few ASSWGQSKYGYT
TRBV2 many ASRPTGGQHTDTQY
TRBV19 few ASGLRGHSYEQY
TRBV29-1 - SAARGQGLGDTQY
TRBV4-2 few ASSPRGLGTGIQETQY
TRBV5-1 few ASSEDGYNEQF
TRBV12-3/TRBV12-4 few ASREFGEQF
TRBV7-9 - ASSLEGEVLQY
TRBV4-1 many ASSQREAYEQY
TRBV29-1 few SVEPAGVVYEQF
TRBV28 - ASSDRPTPSYEQY
TRBV5-1 - ASSFGLAVQETQY
TRBV15 few ATSRFGGLTDTQY
TRBV12-3/TRBV12-4 few ASSLPGLAGDEQF
TRBV12-3/TRBV12-4 few ASSPRLAVGEQY